This TCR beta chain was sequenced during a study of a mutant IDH1 vaccine in newly diagnosed glioma. In the study overall: An approximately 62% male, approximately 40% female split and a mean age of 40.4 years characterized treated patients. Earlier care involved radiotherapy, temozolomide, or both, and the majority received both.

Time point indicated: baseline, week 1 (first vaccination visit). The treatment denotes: pre-vaccination baseline after standard-of-care therapy. General study findings and limits: Seemingly, pseudoprogression had no relation to changes in the top peripheral T cell clonotypes. Vaccination elicited immune responses in 90% to 95% of patients.

The assay was immunoSEQ multiplex PCR, and TCRdb's table has in-frame clones only and misses some. The sample shows over 75,000 clones, roughly 90% of them seen only once. V gave up 2 bases and J gave up 1 base; unmatched junction bases: 3. The CDR3 consists of 16 residues. Germline V CDR1 and CDR2: PRHDT, FYEKMQ (reference sequence). As for this clone: What it binds is not known.

The chain has TRBV13 and TRBJ2-2; 8 bases map to TRBD1. This TCR derives from a woman aged 50 to 65 with glioma. The sample consisted of PBMCs, taken from a glioma patient treated with radiotherapy, temozolomide or both. The CDR3: CASSLLDRENTGELFF. In DNA, the CDR3 is TGTGCCAGCAGCTTACTGGACAGGGAGAACACCGGGGAGCTGTTTTTT.